This T cell receptor beta chain was identified during a study of siplizumab effects on memory and regulatory T cells. On this clone: Antigen specificity is unknown.

The assay covered 75,000 to 100,000 TCR templates per sample. This table comes from immunoSEQ multiplex PCR, and its TCRdb copy is limited to in-frame clones, with some not included. The sample has some 100,000 clones, about nine tenths seen once. General study points: Of the proliferating CD4+ or CD8+ clones, roughly 80-96% lacked a naive or memory phenotype that could be assigned. Siplizumab caused a significant drop in alloreactive sequences traceable to unstimulated CD4+ memory cells.

V lost 6 bases to trimming and J lost 7 bases; unmatched junction nucleotides: 9. Germline lookup yields CDR1 MNHEY and CDR2 SMNVEV (reference sequence). The CDR3 consists of 13 residues. The chain carries TRBV27 and TRBJ2-7; 7 bases agree with TRBD1. The receptor was isolated from a human donor in good health. Some clones in this sample may be carry-over from other donors' samples. The sequenced sample consisted of CD4+ T cells sorted from blood. The CDR3 DNA follows: TGTGCCAGCAGGCCGGGACAGCTAGGAGAGCAGTACTTC. It translates to CASRPGQLGEQYF.